This TCR beta chain originates from a study of T cells after yellow fever vaccination. In TCRdb, the 5' RACE reads were re-called with MiXCR into one record per CDR3 protein. This sample has roughly 500,000 distinct CDR3 sequences, with roughly 21% found just once. CDR1 SEHNR and CDR2 FQNEAQ come from the germline V gene (reference sequence). This CDR3 contains 16 residues. V lost 0 bases and J 2 bases, leaving 11 bases between the germline ends. This specimen consisted of PBMCs, obtained 15 days after the yellow fever booster vaccination. The chain is built from TRBV7-9 and TRBJ2-1, with no clear D. This receptor was obtained from a man between 25 and 39 years old who received the YFV17D yellow fever vaccine. The CDR3 is CASSLAWAPTYNEQFF. CDR3 bases: TGTGCCAGCAGCTTAGCATGGGCACCAACCTACAATGAGCAGTTCTTC.